The present T cell receptor beta chain was sequenced within a study of response to subunit inactivated influenza vaccine. TCRdb re-called the RT-PCR reads with MiXCR, one entry per CDR3 protein. The table shows around 850,000 distinct CDR3 sequences, with less than 20% occurring only once. With 6 bases removed from V and 8 bases from J, the gap between germline ends came to 25 bases. CDR1 is DFQATT and CDR2 is SNEGSKA in the germline V gene (reference sequence). The CDR3 is made up of 15 amino acids. There are a few counts of this clonotype. V gene TRBV20-1 combines with J gene TRBJ1-2; no definite D call. This sample comprised PBMCs from blood, obtained approximately 5 days after vaccination. This TCR derives from a man over 45 who received an inactivated influenza vaccine. The CDR3 spells CSALHHEQAEEGYTF. The CDR3 DNA sequence: TGCAGTGCCCTACACCACGAGCAGGCGGAGGAAGGCTACACCTTC.